The 3 T cell receptor beta chains in this list originate from one sample, sequenced in a study of blood T cell repertoires in COVID-19. Some clones are missing from TCRdb's copy, which holds only in-frame ones; the method was immunoSEQ multiplex PCR. The profile shows roughly 380,000 clones, 70% to 90% of them singletons. The sample comprised peripheral blood. The receptors shown here come from a woman aged 40 to 50 with COVID-19, enrolled during active disease.

The chain combines TRBV19 with TRBJ2-1; 8 nucleotides line up with TRBD2. Losses at the gene ends were 7 bases for V and 0 bases for J; bases not matched to a gene: 8. The CDR3 covers 16 residues. Germline V gene sequence: CDR1 LNHDA, CDR2 SQIVND (reference sequence). CDR3: CASISSGPSSYNEQFF. DNA for the CDR3: TGTGCCAGTATTTCTAGCGGGCCAAGCTCCTACAATGAGCAGTTCTTC.

The genes are TRBV25-1 and TRBJ1-5, with TRBD1 matching 9 bases. Trimming at V came to 6 bases and at J to 4 bases, leaving 4 bases not matched to a gene. Germline lookup yields CDR1 MGHDK and CDR2 SYGVNS. The CDR3 has 14 amino acids. The CDR3 DNA reads TGTGCCAGCAGAAGACAGGGGGAAAATCAGCCCCAGCATTTT. Its protein product is CASRRQGENQPQHF.

The chain couples TRBV18 to TRBJ1-5, with a tentative D call TRBD1 (5 bases). This CDR3 has 16 residues. Germline V CDR1 and CDR2: KGHSH, LQKENI. The ends were cut back, 2 bases at V and 3 bases at J, with 14 bases in the middle. The CDR3 DNA is TGTGCCAGCTCACCAGACGGTATGGGGCACAATCAGCCCCAGCATTTT. Its translation is CASSPDGMGHNQPQHF.